Sequencing of this T cell receptor (beta chain) was carried out in a study of blood T cell repertoires in COVID-19. About the research overall: In each case, the material was cDNA or gDNA derived from T cells, B-cell-depleted T cells, or PBMCs.

Assay used: immunoSEQ multiplex PCR; TCRdb lists only in-frame clones, some missing. The repertoire holds 250,000 to 300,000 clones, with roughly 90% as singletons. Trimming took 2 bases from V and 2 from J, leaving 3 bases between them. This CDR3 is built from 12 residues. Germline CDR1 MNHNY, CDR2 SVGAGI (reference sequence). Sequencing was performed on PBMCs or T cells enriched from blood (not recorded which). This receptor was taken from a woman aged 40 to 50 with acute COVID-19. The chain links TRBV6-6 to TRBJ1-1; D not certain. The CDR3 DNA follows: TGTGCCAGCAGTTACACTAACACTGAAGCTTTCTTT. This translates into CASSYTNTEAFF.